The count of the clone carrying this T cell receptor (beta chain) is one. Its specificity is unknown. This CDR3 comprises 12 residues. Deletions cut 5 bases from V and 9 bases from J, with 13 bases between. Germline values: CDR1 MDHEN, CDR2 SYDVKM. This record comes from a study of shared clonotypes between healthy human individuals. Background on the study: Each donor had three CD4 naive, three CD4 memory, two CD8 naive and one CD8 memory plate.

Notes on the study in general: A few donors held about 5% of naive CD4 clonotypes in common.

Measured with immunoSEQ multiplex PCR; TCRdb has only the in-frame clones, and not every one. Of more than 2,000,000 clones detected, roughly 93% appear once; the ten largest clones hold 0.39%. This chain joins TRBV28 and TRBJ1-1; possibly TRBD1 for D (6 bases). This clonotype was obtained from a man between 18 and 29 years old in good health. Some clones in this sample may be carry-over from other donors' samples. The sequenced sample was naive CD4+ T cells from PBMCs. Subset: CD45RA+ positively selected. CDR3 loop: CASSVVQGKAFF. The CDR3 region has the DNA TGTGCCAGCAGTGTCGTACAGGGTAAAGCTTTCTTT. Based on the CDR3 plus reference TRBV28 and TRBJ1-1, the full variable domain is DVKVTQSSRYLVKRTGEKVFLECVQDMDHENMFWYRQDPGLGLRLIYFSYDVKMKEKGDIPEGYSVSREKKERFSLILESASTNQTSMYLCASSVVQGKAFFGQGTRLTVV.